This is a list of T cell receptor beta chains from one sample in a study of blood T cell repertoires in COVID-19. Sequenced by immunoSEQ multiplex PCR; TCRdb stores in-frame clones only, minus some. The top ten clones hold 8.5% to 10% of a sample with around 200,000 clones, around four fifths of them seen once. Sequencing was carried out using peripheral blood. Receptors were obtained from a man aged 40-55 years with active or convalescent COVID-19. CDR3s include the opening cysteine and the closing phenylalanine or tryptophan. D genes are given only for firm matches. Not all rows give a size; the values are once, few, many and, for expanded clones, a class.

TRBD1,.,TRBJ1-1,TRBV6-5,CASSYKAGGPEAFF,TGTGCCAGCAGTTACAAGGCAGGGGGGCCTGAAGCTTTCTTT
.,.,TRBJ2-7,TRBV29-1,CSAERGNEQYF,TGCAGCGCCGAGAGGGGGAACGAGCAGTACTTC
.,.,TRBJ1-1,TRBV7-9,CASSFGDSSNTEAFF,TGTGCCAGCAGTTTCGGGGATAGTTCTAACACTGAAGCTTTCTTT
.,.,TRBJ2-5,TRBV21-1,CASSKALGGQETQYF,TGTGCCAGCAGCAAAGCGCTGGGGGGGCAAGAGACCCAGTACTTC
TRBD1,.,TRBJ2-7,TRBV5-4,CASSLPGGDEQYF,TGTGCCAGCAGCTTACCAGGGGGCGACGAGCAGTACTTC
TRBD1,.,TRBJ2-5,TRBV3-1/TRBV3-2,CASSPGTGQETQYF,TGTGCCAGCAGCCCCGGGACAGGGCAAGAGACCCAGTACTTC
TRBD1,.,TRBJ1-6,TRBV19,CASSPGQGRRGTLHF,TGTGCCAGTAGTCCAGGACAGGGGCGACGAGGGACCCTCCACTTT
TRBD1,.,TRBJ2-5,TRBV30,CAWSLGTGGVGETQYF,TGTGCCTGGAGTCTCGGCACAGGGGGCGTCGGAGAGACCCAGTACTTC
.,.,TRBJ2-7,TRBV12-3/TRBV12-4,CASSLNGGYEQYF,TGTGCCAGCAGTTTGAACGGAGGATACGAGCAGTACTTC
TRBD2,.,TRBJ2-7,TRBV6-1,CASSRDYRYEQYF,TGTGCCAGCAGTAGGGACTATCGCTACGAGCAGTACTTC
.,.,TRBJ2-7,TRBV6-2/TRBV6-3,CASSLRGTNYEQYF,TGTGCCAGCAGTTTGAGGGGGACAAATTACGAGCAGTACTTC
.,.,TRBJ2-2,TRBV25-1,CASSGQGAGVTGELFF,TGTGCCAGCAGTGGCCAAGGGGCAGGGGTTACCGGGGAGCTGTTTTTT
TRBD2,.,TRBJ2-5,TRBV18,CASSAGTRETQYF,TGTGCCAGCTCGGCCGGGACTAGGGAGACCCAGTACTTC
.,.,TRBJ2-7,TRBV10-3,CAISEGRGNPDYEQYF,TGTGCCATCAGTGAGGGACGCGGGAACCCAGACTACGAGCAGTACTTC
.,.,TRBJ2-6,TRBV19,CASSALGSSGANVLTF,TGTGCCAGTAGTGCCTTGGGGAGCTCTGGGGCCAACGTCCTGACTTTC
TRBD1,.,TRBJ2-7,TRBV5-1,CASSYWTGAPYEQYF,TGCGCCAGCAGCTACTGGACAGGGGCCCCCTACGAGCAGTACTTC
.,.,TRBJ1-2,TRBV19,CASSTGGASGYGYTF,TGTGCCAGTAGTACCGGAGGGGCGTCCGGGTATGGCTACACCTTC
TRBD1,.,TRBJ2-7,TRBV5-3,CARSLLRTGSYEQYF,TGTGCCAGAAGCCTACTCCGGACAGGTTCCTACGAGCAGTACTTC
.,.,TRBJ1-6,TRBV3-1/TRBV3-2,CASSRRQSSYNSPLHF,TGTGCCAGCAGCCGCAGACAGAGCTCCTATAATTCACCCCTCCACTTT
.,.,TRBJ2-5,TRBV11-3,CASSLAGVQETQYF,TGTGCCAGCAGCTTAGCTGGAGTCCAAGAGACCCAGTACTTC
TRBD1,.,TRBJ2-7,TRBV5-1,CASSPRTGTYEQYF,TGCGCCAGCAGCCCACGGACAGGGACCTACGAGCAGTACTTC
TRBD1,.,TRBJ2-7,TRBV9,CASSGDRAYEQYF,TGTGCCAGCAGCGGGGACAGGGCCTACGAGCAGTACTTC
.,once,TRBJ1-2,TRBV6-5,CASRRDEGVYGYTF,TGTGCCAGCAGGAGAGACGAAGGGGTTTATGGCTACACCTTC